The clone carrying this T cell receptor beta chain was counted at least ten times. The V gene end was trimmed by 5 bases and the J gene end by 8 bases; junction bases not matched to a gene: 11. This CDR3 comprises 15 residues. These data are taken from a study of patients and donors after allogeneic stem cell transplantation. MiXCR, applied by TCRdb to the RT-PCR reads, yields one record per CDR3 protein. Of some 960,000 distinct CDR3 sequences in the sample, more than 15% are singletons; the top ten hold roughly 6%. The chain has TRBV12-3 or TRBV12-4 and TRBJ2-1; 8 bases align to TRBD2. This TCR was recovered from a human donor who was either an allogeneic HSCT recipient or a stem cell or donor lymphocyte infusion donor (not recorded which). It is not recorded whose cells these are; they may come from a transplant donor. Sequenced input: blood, either unsorted or a sorted T cell fraction (not recorded which). CDR3 region: CASSPRTSSFHEQFF. Here the CDR3 DNA reads TGTGCCAGCAGTCCCCGGACTAGCAGTTTCCATGAGCAGTTCTTC.